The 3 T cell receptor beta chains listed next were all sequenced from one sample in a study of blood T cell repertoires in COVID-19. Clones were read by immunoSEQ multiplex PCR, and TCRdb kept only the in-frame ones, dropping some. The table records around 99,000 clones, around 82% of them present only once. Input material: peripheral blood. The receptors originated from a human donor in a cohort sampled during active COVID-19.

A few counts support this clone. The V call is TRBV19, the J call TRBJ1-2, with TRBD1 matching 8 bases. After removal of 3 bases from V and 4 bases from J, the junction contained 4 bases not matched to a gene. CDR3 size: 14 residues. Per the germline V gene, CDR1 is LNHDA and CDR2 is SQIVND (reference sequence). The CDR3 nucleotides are TGTGCCAGTAGTATCCAGGGGGCCTTCTATGGCTACACCTTC. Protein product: CASSIQGAFYGYTF.

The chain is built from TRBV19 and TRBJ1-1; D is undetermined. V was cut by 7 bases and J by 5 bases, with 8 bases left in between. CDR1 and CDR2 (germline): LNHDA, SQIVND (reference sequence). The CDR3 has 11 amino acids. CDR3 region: CASMRVTEAFF. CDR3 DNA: TGTGCCAGTATGCGGGTGACTGAAGCTTTCTTT.

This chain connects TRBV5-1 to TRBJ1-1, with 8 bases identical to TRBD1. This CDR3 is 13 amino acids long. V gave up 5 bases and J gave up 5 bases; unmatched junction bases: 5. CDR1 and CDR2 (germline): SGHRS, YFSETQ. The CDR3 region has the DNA TGCGCCAGCAGATTTACAGGGGGTACTGAAGCTTTCTTT. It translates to CASRFTGGTEAFF.